A selection of T cell receptor beta chains follows, all from one sample in a study of blood T cell repertoires in COVID-19. The assay was immunoSEQ multiplex PCR, and TCRdb's table has in-frame clones only and misses some. The sample yields 150,000 to 200,000 clones, under 80% seen once. The sequenced material came from peripheral blood. These receptors were obtained from a man aged 50-60 years who had recovered from COVID-19. CDR3s include the opening cysteine and the closing phenylalanine or tryptophan. A D gene is named only where the DNA matches it firmly. Size is stated for part of the rows, as once, few or many counts, or as a class when the clone is expanded.

d_call: .; v_call: TRBV19; clone_size: .; j_call: TRBJ2-2; cdr3_aa: CASSTQGRGTGELFF; cdr3_nt: TGTGCCAGTAGTACTCAAGGTCGGGGTACCGGGGAGCTGTTTTTT
d_call: TRBD2; v_call: TRBV28; clone_size: .; j_call: TRBJ2-7; cdr3_aa: CASSLPTSGINEQYF; cdr3_nt: TGTGCCAGCAGCCTACCTACTAGCGGGATTAACGAGCAGTACTTC
d_call: .; v_call: TRBV4-3; clone_size: .; j_call: TRBJ1-4; cdr3_aa: CASSQDISGVNSEKLFF; cdr3_nt: TGCGCCAGCAGCCAAGATATTTCCGGGGTGAACAGTGAAAAACTGTTTTTT
d_call: TRBD2; v_call: TRBV10-1; clone_size: few; j_call: TRBJ2-1; cdr3_aa: CASSPGLAGDRFSEQFF; cdr3_nt: TGCGCCAGCAGCCCTGGACTAGCGGGAGACCGGTTCAGTGAGCAGTTCTTC
d_call: .; v_call: TRBV29-1; clone_size: .; j_call: TRBJ1-2; cdr3_aa: CSVPEHGYTF; cdr3_nt: TGCAGCGTCCCAGAACATGGCTACACCTTC
d_call: .; v_call: TRBV6-1; clone_size: .; j_call: TRBJ1-3; cdr3_aa: CASSEFIVSLSSGNTIYF; cdr3_nt: TGTGCCAGCAGTGAATTCATTGTCTCACTCTCTTCTGGAAACACCATATATTTT
d_call: .; v_call: TRBV30; clone_size: .; j_call: TRBJ2-3; cdr3_aa: CAWITSTDTQYF; cdr3_nt: TGTGCCTGGATAACTAGCACAGATACGCAGTATTTT
d_call: TRBD2; v_call: TRBV5-4; clone_size: .; j_call: TRBJ2-7; cdr3_aa: CASSKVTSGTYYEQYF; cdr3_nt: TGTGCCAGCAGCAAGGTGACTAGCGGGACTTACTACGAGCAGTACTTC
d_call: TRBD1; v_call: TRBV3-1/TRBV3-2; clone_size: .; j_call: TRBJ1-1; cdr3_aa: CASSPGTGAEAFF; cdr3_nt: TGTGCCAGCAGCCCGGGGACAGGGGCTGAAGCTTTCTTT
d_call: .; v_call: TRBV9; clone_size: .; j_call: TRBJ1-5; cdr3_aa: CASSVEPHQPQHF; cdr3_nt: TGTGCCAGCAGCGTAGAGCCACATCAGCCCCAGCATTTT
d_call: TRBD2; v_call: TRBV7-2; clone_size: .; j_call: TRBJ2-7; cdr3_aa: CASSLVPSGGAYEQYF; cdr3_nt: TGTGCCAGCAGCTTAGTTCCTAGCGGAGGGGCCTACGAGCAGTACTTC
d_call: .; v_call: TRBV11-2; clone_size: .; j_call: TRBJ2-5; cdr3_aa: CASSLSAGPTETQYF; cdr3_nt: TGTGCCAGCAGCTTATCGGCGGGCCCCACTGAGACCCAGTACTTC
d_call: TRBD2; v_call: TRBV19; clone_size: .; j_call: TRBJ2-1; cdr3_aa: CASSRLAGEWNEQFF; cdr3_nt: TGTGCCAGTAGTAGACTAGCGGGAGAATGGAATGAGCAGTTCTTC
d_call: TRBD1; v_call: TRBV2; clone_size: few; j_call: TRBJ2-7; cdr3_aa: CASSETSVGTGSYEQYF; cdr3_nt: TGTGCCAGCAGTGAAACGTCAGTAGGGACAGGGAGTTACGAGCAGTACTTC
d_call: .; v_call: TRBV5-6; clone_size: .; j_call: TRBJ2-1; cdr3_aa: CASSLVSAYNEQFF; cdr3_nt: TGTGCCAGCAGCTTGGTATCTGCCTACAATGAGCAGTTCTTC
d_call: TRBD1; v_call: TRBV28; clone_size: .; j_call: TRBJ1-4; cdr3_aa: CASSRPGTGNEKLFF; cdr3_nt: TGTGCCAGCAGCCGGCCCGGGACAGGAAATGAAAAACTGTTTTTT
d_call: .; v_call: TRBV6-5; clone_size: few; j_call: TRBJ2-1; cdr3_aa: CASRPAAYNEQFF; cdr3_nt: TGTGCCAGCAGACCCGCGGCCTACAATGAGCAGTTCTTC
d_call: .; v_call: TRBV6-5; clone_size: .; j_call: TRBJ1-2; cdr3_aa: CASTENRVGYTF; cdr3_nt: TGTGCCAGCACCGAAAACAGGGTTGGCTACACCTTC
d_call: TRBD2; v_call: TRBV4-1; clone_size: .; j_call: TRBJ2-1; cdr3_aa: CASSQEVAGGPVGEQFF; cdr3_nt: TGCGCCAGCAGCCAAGAAGTAGCGGGAGGGCCGGTAGGTGAGCAGTTCTTC
d_call: TRBD1; v_call: TRBV7-3; clone_size: .; j_call: TRBJ2-6; cdr3_aa: CASSPHGTASGANVLTF; cdr3_nt: TGTGCCAGCAGCCCCCACGGGACAGCCTCTGGGGCCAACGTCCTGACTTTC
d_call: .; v_call: TRBV15; clone_size: .; j_call: TRBJ1-2; cdr3_aa: CATSGGGYYGYTF; cdr3_nt: TGTGCCACCAGCGGCGGGGGTTACTATGGCTACACCTTC
d_call: TRBD2; v_call: TRBV9; clone_size: .; j_call: TRBJ2-7; cdr3_aa: CASSPGLAGEPGDEQYF; cdr3_nt: TGTGCCAGCAGCCCTGGACTAGCGGGAGAGCCTGGTGACGAGCAGTACTTC
d_call: .; v_call: TRBV2; clone_size: .; j_call: TRBJ1-6; cdr3_aa: CASFKGGQNNSPLHF; cdr3_nt: TGTGCCAGCTTCAAGGGGGGGCAAAATAATTCACCCCTCCACTTT
d_call: TRBD2; v_call: TRBV19; clone_size: once; j_call: TRBJ2-1; cdr3_aa: CASIDGASGTNEQFF; cdr3_nt: TGTGCCAGTATAGACGGGGCTAGCGGGACCAATGAGCAGTTCTTC
d_call: .; v_call: TRBV28; clone_size: few; j_call: TRBJ2-7; cdr3_aa: CASNEGRTAGGQYF; cdr3_nt: TGTGCCAGCAACGAAGGACGGACAGCCGGCGGGCAGTACTTC
d_call: .; v_call: TRBV4-3; clone_size: few; j_call: TRBJ2-1; cdr3_aa: CASSPSAYYNEQFF; cdr3_nt: TGCGCCAGCAGCCCTAGCGCCTACTACAATGAGCAGTTCTTC
d_call: TRBD2; v_call: TRBV6-5; clone_size: .; j_call: TRBJ2-1; cdr3_aa: CASKLAGPPGNEQFF; cdr3_nt: TGTGCCAGCAAGCTAGCGGGGCCCCCCGGAAATGAGCAGTTCTTC
d_call: .; v_call: TRBV19; clone_size: .; j_call: TRBJ1-3; cdr3_aa: CAVRDTGNTIYF; cdr3_nt: TGTGCCGTCCGGGACACTGGAAACACCATATATTTT
d_call: .; v_call: TRBV19; clone_size: .; j_call: TRBJ2-2; cdr3_aa: CASSIGAGSNTGELFF; cdr3_nt: TGTGCCAGTAGTATAGGGGCGGGCTCCAACACCGGGGAGCTGTTTTTT